This TCR beta chain was captured by sequencing in a study of response to subunit inactivated influenza vaccine. Study findings and constraints: The authors proposed limited new T cell recruitment per seasonal influenza vaccination.

This clonotype showed up just a few times. Its target is not known. TCRdb re-called the RT-PCR reads with MiXCR, one entry per CDR3 protein. This sample yields about 500,000 distinct CDR3 sequences, of which roughly 7.9% are seen a single time; less than 15% belongs to the top ten. The CDR3 is 19 amino acids. CDR1 and CDR2 from the germline V gene are SGHAT and FQNNGV. Germline trimming cut 4 bases from V and 2 bases from J; bases unmatched to any gene: 19. Sample: PBMCs from blood, taken around 25 months after vaccination. The chain links TRBV11-2 to TRBJ2-5, with 7 bases fitting TRBD1. The sequence was collected from a man between 50 and 75 years old who received an inactivated influenza vaccine. DNA for the CDR3: TGTGCCAGCAGCTGGACCCCGGGACAGTGGATCCTTGGGCAAGAGACCCAGTACTTC. Encoded protein: CASSWTPGQWILGQETQYF.